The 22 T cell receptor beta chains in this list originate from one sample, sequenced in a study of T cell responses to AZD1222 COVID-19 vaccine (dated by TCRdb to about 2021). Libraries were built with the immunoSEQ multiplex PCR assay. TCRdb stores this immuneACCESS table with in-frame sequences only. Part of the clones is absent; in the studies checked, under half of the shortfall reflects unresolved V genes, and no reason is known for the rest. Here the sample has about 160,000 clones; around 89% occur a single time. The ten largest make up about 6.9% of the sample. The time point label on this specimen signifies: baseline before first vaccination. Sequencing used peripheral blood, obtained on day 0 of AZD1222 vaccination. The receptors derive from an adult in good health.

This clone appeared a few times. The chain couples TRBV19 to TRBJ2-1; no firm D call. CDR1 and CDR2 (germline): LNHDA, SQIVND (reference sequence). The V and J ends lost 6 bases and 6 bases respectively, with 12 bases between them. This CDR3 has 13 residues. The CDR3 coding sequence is TGTGCCAGTAGCCTTGGACCCGCCAATGAGCAGTTCTTC. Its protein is CASSLGPANEQFF.

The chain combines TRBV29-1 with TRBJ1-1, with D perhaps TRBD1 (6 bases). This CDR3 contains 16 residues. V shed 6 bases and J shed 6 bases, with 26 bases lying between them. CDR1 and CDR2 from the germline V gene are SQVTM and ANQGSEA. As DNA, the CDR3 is TGCAGCGTCCTGAACCTTCTGGGGGCGAGCATCTCTGAAGCTTTCTTT. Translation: CSVLNLLGASISEAFF.

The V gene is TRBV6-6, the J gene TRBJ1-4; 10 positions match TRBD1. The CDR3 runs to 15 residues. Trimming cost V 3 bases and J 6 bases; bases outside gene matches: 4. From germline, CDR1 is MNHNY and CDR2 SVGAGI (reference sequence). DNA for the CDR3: TGTGCCAGCAGTTATGAGGGGACAGGGGATGAAAAACTGTTTTTT. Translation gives CASSYEGTGDEKLFF.

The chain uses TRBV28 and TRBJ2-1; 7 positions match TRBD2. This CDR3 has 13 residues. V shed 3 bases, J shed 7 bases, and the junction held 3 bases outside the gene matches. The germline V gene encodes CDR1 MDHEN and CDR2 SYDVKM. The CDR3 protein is CASSFGEGNEQFF. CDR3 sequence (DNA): TGTGCCAGCAGTTTCGGGGAGGGGAATGAGCAGTTCTTC. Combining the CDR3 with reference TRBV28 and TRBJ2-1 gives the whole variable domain DVKVTQSSRYLVKRTGEKVFLECVQDMDHENMFWYRQDPGLGLRLIYFSYDVKMKEKGDIPEGYSVSREKKERFSLILESASTNQTSMYLCASSFGEGNEQFFGPGTRLTVL.

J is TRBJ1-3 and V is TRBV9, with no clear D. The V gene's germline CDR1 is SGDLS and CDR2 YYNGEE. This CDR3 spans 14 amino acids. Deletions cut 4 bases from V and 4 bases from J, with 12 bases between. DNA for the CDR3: TGTGCCAGCAGCCCCCCAAAGCCCGGAAACACCATATATTTT. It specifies CASSPPKPGNTIYF.

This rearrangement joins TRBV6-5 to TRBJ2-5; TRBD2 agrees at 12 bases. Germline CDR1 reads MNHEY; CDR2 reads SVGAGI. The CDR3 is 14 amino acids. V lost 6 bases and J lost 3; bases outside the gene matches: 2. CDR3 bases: TGTGCCAGCAGGACTAGCGGGGGAGAAGAGACCCAGTACTTC. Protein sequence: CASRTSGGEETQYF.

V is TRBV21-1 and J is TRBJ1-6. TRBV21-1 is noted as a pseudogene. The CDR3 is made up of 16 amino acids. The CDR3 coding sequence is TGTGCCATCCCCAGACCTTTTCCGACGGGAAATTCACCCCTCCACTTT. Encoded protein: CAIPRPFPTGNSPLHF.

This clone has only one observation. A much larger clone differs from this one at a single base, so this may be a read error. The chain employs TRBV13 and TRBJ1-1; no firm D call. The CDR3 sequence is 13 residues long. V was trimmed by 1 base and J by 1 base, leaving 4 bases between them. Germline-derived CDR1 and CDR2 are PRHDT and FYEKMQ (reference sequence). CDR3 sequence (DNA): TGTGCCAGCAGCTTAGACTCGAACACTGAAGCTTTCTTT. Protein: CASSLDSNTEAFF.

This CDR3 is CASSGLGSDTQYF. In nucleotides, the CDR3 is TGTGCCAGCAGCGGACTAGGGTCAGATACGCAGTATTTT. This chain connects TRBV7-6 to TRBJ2-3, with 7 bases that match TRBD2. This CDR3 comprises 13 residues. Trimming removed 5 bases from V and 4 bases from J; junction bases left unmatched: 3. In germline, CDR1 is SGHVS, CDR2 FNYEAQ.

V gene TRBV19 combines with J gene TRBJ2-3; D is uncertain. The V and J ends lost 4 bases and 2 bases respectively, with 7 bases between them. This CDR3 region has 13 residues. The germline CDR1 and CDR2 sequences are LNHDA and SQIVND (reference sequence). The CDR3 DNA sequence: TGTGCCAGTAGTAGTCTAGTCACAGATACGCAGTATTTT. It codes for CASSSLVTDTQYF.

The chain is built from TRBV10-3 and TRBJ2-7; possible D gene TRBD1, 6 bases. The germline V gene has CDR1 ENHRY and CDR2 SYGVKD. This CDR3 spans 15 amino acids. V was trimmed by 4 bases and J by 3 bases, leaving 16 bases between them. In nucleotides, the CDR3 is TGTGCCATCAGTGGTGGCGGACAGATGAACTACGAGCAGTACGTC. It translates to CAISGGGQMNYEQYV.

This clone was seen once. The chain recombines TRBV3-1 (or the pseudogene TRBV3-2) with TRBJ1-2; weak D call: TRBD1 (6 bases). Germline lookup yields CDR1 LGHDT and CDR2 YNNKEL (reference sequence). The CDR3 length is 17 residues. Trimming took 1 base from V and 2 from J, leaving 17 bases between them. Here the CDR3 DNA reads TGTGCCAGCAGCCAAGTCCTTCGGGGGGCTGCCAACTATGGCTACACCTTC. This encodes CASSQVLRGAANYGYTF.

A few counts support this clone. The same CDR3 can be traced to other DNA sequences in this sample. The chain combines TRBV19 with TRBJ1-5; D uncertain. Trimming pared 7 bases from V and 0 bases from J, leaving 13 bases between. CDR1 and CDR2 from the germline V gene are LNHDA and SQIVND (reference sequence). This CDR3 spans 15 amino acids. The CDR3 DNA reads TGTGCCAGTAAGCCGGGCCTCGATAGCAATCAGCCCCAGCATTTT. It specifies CASKPGLDSNQPQHF.

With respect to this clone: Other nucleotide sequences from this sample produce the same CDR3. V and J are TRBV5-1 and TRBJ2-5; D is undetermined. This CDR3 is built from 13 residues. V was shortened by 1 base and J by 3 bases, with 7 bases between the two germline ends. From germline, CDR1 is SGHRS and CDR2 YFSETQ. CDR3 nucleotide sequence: TGCGCCAGCAGCTTGTATCCTGAAGAGACCCAGTACTTC. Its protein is CASSLYPEETQYF.

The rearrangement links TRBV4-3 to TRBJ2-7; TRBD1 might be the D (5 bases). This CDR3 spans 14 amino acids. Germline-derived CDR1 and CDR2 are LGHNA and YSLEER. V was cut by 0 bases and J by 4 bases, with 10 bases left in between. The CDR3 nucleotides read TGCGCCAGCAGCCAAGAAAGGGGAATATACGAGCAGTACTTC. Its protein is CASSQERGIYEQYF.

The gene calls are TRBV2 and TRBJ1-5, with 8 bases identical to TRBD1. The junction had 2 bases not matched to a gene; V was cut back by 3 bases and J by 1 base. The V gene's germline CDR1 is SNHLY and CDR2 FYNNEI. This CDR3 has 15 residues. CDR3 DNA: TGTGCCAGCAGTGACTGGACAGGGAGCAATCAGCCCCAGCATTTT. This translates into CASSDWTGSNQPQHF.

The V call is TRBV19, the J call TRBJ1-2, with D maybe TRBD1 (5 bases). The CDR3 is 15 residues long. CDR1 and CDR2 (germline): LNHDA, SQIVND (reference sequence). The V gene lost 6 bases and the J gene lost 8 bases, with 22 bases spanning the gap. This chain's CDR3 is CASSETILYGTGYTF. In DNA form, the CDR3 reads TGTGCCAGTAGCGAAACGATTCTATATGGGACCGGCTACACCTTC.

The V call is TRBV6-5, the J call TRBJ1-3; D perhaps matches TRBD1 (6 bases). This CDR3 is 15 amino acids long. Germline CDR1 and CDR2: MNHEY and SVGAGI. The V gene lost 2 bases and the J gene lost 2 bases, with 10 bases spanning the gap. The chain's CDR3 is CASSYATGPGNTIYF. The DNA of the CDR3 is TGTGCCAGCAGTTACGCAACAGGGCCTGGAAACACCATATATTTT.

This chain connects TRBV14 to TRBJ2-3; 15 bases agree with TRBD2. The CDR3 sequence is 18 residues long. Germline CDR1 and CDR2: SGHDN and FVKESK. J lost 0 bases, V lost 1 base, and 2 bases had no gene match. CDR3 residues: CASSQGGLAGGSTDTQYF. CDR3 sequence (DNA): TGTGCCAGCAGCCAAGGCGGACTAGCGGGGGGGAGCACAGATACGCAGTATTTT.

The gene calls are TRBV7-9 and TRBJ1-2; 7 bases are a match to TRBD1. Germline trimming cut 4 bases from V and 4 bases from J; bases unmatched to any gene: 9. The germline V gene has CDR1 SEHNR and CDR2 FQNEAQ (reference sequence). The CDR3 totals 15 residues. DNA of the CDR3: TGTGCCAGCAGCTCAGACAGGGACGGAACCTATGGCTACACCTTC. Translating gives CASSSDRDGTYGYTF.

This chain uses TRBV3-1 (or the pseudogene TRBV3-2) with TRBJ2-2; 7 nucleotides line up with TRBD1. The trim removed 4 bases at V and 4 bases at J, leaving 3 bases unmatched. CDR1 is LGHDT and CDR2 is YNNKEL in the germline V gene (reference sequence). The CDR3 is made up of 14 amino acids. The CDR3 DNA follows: TGTGCCAGCAGCCGGGACAGCGTCACCGGGGAGCTGTTTTTT. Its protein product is CASSRDSVTGELFF.

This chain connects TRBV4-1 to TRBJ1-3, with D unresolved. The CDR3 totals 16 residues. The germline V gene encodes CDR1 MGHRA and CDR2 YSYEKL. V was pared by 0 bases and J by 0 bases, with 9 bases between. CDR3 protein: CASSQDIRYSGNTIYF. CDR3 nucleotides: TGCGCCAGCAGCCAAGATATTAGGTACTCTGGAAACACCATATATTTT.